This T cell receptor (beta chain) is from a study of identical twins. Study-level findings and limits: Insertions were fewer in abundant cord blood beta clonotypes, whereas memory repertoires showed none of this pattern.

TCRdb re-derived calls from the 5' RACE reads in MiXCR, one entry per CDR3 protein. The table shows 650,000 to 800,000 distinct CDR3 sequences, with 8% to 9% occurring only once. In regard to this clonotype: Its antigen is as yet unknown.

The germline V and J ends were trimmed by 1 base and 0 bases, with 4 bases remaining between them. Germline CDR1 and CDR2: SNHLY and FYNNEI. This CDR3 spans 14 amino acids. This sample was shared with a second study, whose subject was yellow fever vaccine responses in identical twins.

V and J are TRBV2 and TRBJ2-1; D ambiguous. The material sequenced was PBMCs. The sequence was obtained from a woman between 18 and 29 years old in good health. For the CDR3, the DNA is TGTGCCAGCAGTGAAGACTTCTCCTACAATGAGCAGTTCTTC. Translating gives CASSEDFSYNEQFF.